The 17 T cell receptor beta chains listed next were all sequenced from one sample in a study of blood T cell repertoires in COVID-19. Generated by immunoSEQ multiplex PCR, the TCRdb table keeps only in-frame clones and is missing some. The table records around 200,000 clones, 87% of them present only once. Sequenced material: peripheral blood. Receptors originate from a man aged 60 to 75 who had recovered from COVID-19.

The CDR3: CASSQAGFNQPQHF. The CDR3 coding sequence is TGTGCCAGCAGCCAGGCAGGCTTCAATCAGCCCCAGCATTTT. The rearrangement links TRBV6-5 to TRBJ1-5, with no clear D. Germline V gives CDR1 MNHEY, CDR2 SVGAGI. Trimming cost V 6 bases and J 3 bases, with 12 bases left between them. CDR3 length equals 14 residues.

V is TRBV9 and J is TRBJ1-1; no clear D. Germline CDR1 is SGDLS and CDR2 is YYNGEE. V was clipped by 3 bases and J by 4 bases, with 13 bases between them. The CDR3 consists of 14 residues. DNA for the CDR3: TGTGCCAGCAGCGCCCGAGTTGCCCTCACTGAAGCTTTCTTT. Amino acid sequence: CASSARVALTEAFF.

V usage is TRBV5-1 and J usage is TRBJ2-7, with TRBD2 identical over 10 bases. Trimming took 3 bases from V and 2 from J; bases not matched to a gene: 8. This CDR3 is built from 16 residues. Per germline, CDR1 SGHRS and CDR2 YFSETQ. CDR3 protein: CASSWISGRTTYEQYF. For the CDR3, the DNA is TGCGCCAGCAGCTGGATTAGCGGGAGGACTACCTACGAGCAGTACTTC. The full variable domain, its missing parts supplied by reference TRBV5-1 and TRBJ2-7, is KAGVTQTPRYLIKTRGQQVTLSCSPISGHRSVSWYQQTPGQGLQFLFEYFSETQRNKGNFPGRFSGRQFSNSRSEMNVSTLELGDSALYLCASSWISGRTTYEQYFGPGTRLTVT.

This sequence joins TRBV15 and TRBJ1-6, with unresolved D. The CDR3 contains 15 residues. In germline, CDR1 is LNHNV, CDR2 YYDKDF (reference sequence). V lost 0 bases and J lost 5, with 8 bases in between. The CDR3 loop is CATSRDTGNNSPLHF. Here the CDR3 DNA reads TGTGCCACCAGCAGAGATACGGGAAATAATTCACCCCTCCACTTT.

The chain employs TRBV6-2 or TRBV6-3 and TRBJ2-1; 13 bases agree with TRBD2. CDR3 length: 19 amino acids. Losses at the gene ends were 3 bases for V and 1 base for J; bases not matched to a gene: 9. Germline V gene data show CDR1 as MNHEY and CDR2 as SVGEGT. The CDR3 nucleotides are TGTGCCAGCAGTTATTCGACTAGCGGGAGGTCCCTTTCCTACAATGAGCAGTTCTTC. This translates into CASSYSTSGRSLSYNEQFF.

V gene TRBV29-1 combines with J gene TRBJ1-3, with D unresolved. CDR1 and CDR2 from the germline V gene are SQVTM and ANQGSEA. The CDR3 runs 12 residues. The germline V and J ends were trimmed by 7 bases and 0 bases, with 7 bases remaining between them. CDR3 region: CSGALSGNTIYF. The CDR3 region has the DNA TGCAGCGGGGCCCTCTCTGGAAACACCATATATTTT. The full variable domain, completed using reference TRBV29-1 and TRBJ1-3, is SAVISQKPSRDICQRGTSLTIQCQVDSQVTMMFWYRQQPGQSLTLIATANQGSEATYESGFVIDKFPISRPNLTFSTLTVSNMSPEDSSIYLCSGALSGNTIYFGEGSWLTVV.

In this sample, this clone turned up once. The junction does not match germline at one end; this may be a read error. The J gene is TRBJ1-2, the V gene TRBV28, with D maybe TRBD1 (6 bases). Germline assignment: CDR1 MDHEN and CDR2 SYDVKM. This CDR3 has 11 residues. CDR3 DNA sequence: TGTGCCAGCAGTTTATTTCAGGGGTTTAACTTC. As protein: CASSLFQGFNF.

V is TRBV7-3 and J is TRBJ2-5; a possible D gene is TRBD2 (6 bases). Trimming removed 5 bases from V and 3 bases from J, with 13 bases in between. CDR3 length equals 14 residues. CDR1 and CDR2 (germline): SGHTA, FQGTGA. The CDR3 sequence: CASSQGLSKETQYF. The DNA of the CDR3 is TGTGCCAGCAGCCAGGGACTTTCCAAAGAGACCCAGTACTTC.

The chain couples TRBV6-5 to TRBJ1-2; tentatively, D is TRBD1 (5 bases). This CDR3 spans 12 amino acids. V gave up 4 bases and J gave up 4 bases, with 7 bases separating them. Germline CDR1 is MNHEY and CDR2 is SVGAGI. CDR3 in amino acids: CASSSTAYGYTF. CDR3 nucleotide sequence: TGTGCCAGCAGTTCGACAGCCTATGGCTACACCTTC.

Only a few counts were recorded for this clone. This chain connects TRBV4-1 to TRBJ2-4; tentatively, D is TRBD1 (6 bases). CDR3 size: 15 residues. Between the trimmed V and J ends, which lost 3 bases and 1 base, there was a span of 10 bases. The V gene's germline CDR1 is MGHRA and CDR2 YSYEKL. The CDR3 here is CASSQGDRAKNIQYF. The CDR3 DNA reads TGCGCCAGCAGCCAGGGCGACAGGGCCAAAAACATTCAGTACTTC.

The rearrangement uses TRBV28 and TRBJ2-6; 7 bases line up with TRBD2. The CDR3 covers 18 residues. Per germline, CDR1 MDHEN and CDR2 SYDVKM. With V trimmed by 3 bases and J by 1 base, 9 bases remained unmatched. CDR3 bases: TGTGCCAGCAGTTTTCGAGGACTAGGTACTTCTGGGGCCAACGTCCTGACTTTC. This codes for CASSFRGLGTSGANVLTF.

The chain has TRBV28 and TRBJ1-5, with TRBD1 matching 10 bases. The V gene's germline CDR1 is MDHEN and CDR2 SYDVKM. V lost 3 bases and J lost 5; bases outside the gene matches: 7. The CDR3 consists of 16 residues. The CDR3 sequence is CASSLGGQGGYQPQHF. The CDR3 DNA is TGTGCCAGCAGTTTGGGAGGACAGGGGGGGTATCAGCCCCAGCATTTT.

The chain carries TRBV2 and TRBJ2-3; 7 bases align to TRBD2. Trimming took 5 bases from V and 2 from J; bases not matched to a gene: 7. The CDR3 runs to 15 residues. The V gene's germline CDR1 is SNHLY and CDR2 FYNNEI. CDR3 nucleotide sequence: TGTGCCAGCAGTAGAAGCGGGGTTTTCACAGATACGCAGTATTTT. Encoded protein: CASSRSGVFTDTQYF. Full variable domain (missing parts from reference TRBV2 and TRBJ2-3): EPEVTQTPSHQVTQMGQEVILRCVPISNHLYFYWYRQILGQKVEFLVSFYNNEISEKSEIFDDQFSVERPDGSNFTLKIRSTKLEDSAMYFCASSRSGVFTDTQYFGPGTRLTVL.

The chain is built from TRBV27 and TRBJ2-7; the match to TRBD2 covers 9 bases. Germline V gives CDR1 MNHEY, CDR2 SMNVEV (reference sequence). J was trimmed by 1 base and V by 5 bases; bases with no gene match: 6. The CDR3 sequence is 15 residues long. CDR3 loop: CASSPRLAGSYEQYF. The CDR3 DNA is TGTGCCAGCAGTCCGCGGCTAGCGGGGTCCTACGAGCAGTACTTC.

This sequence joins TRBV19 and TRBJ1-3; D not resolved. CDR3 size: 15 residues. CDR1 and CDR2 from the germline V gene are LNHDA and SQIVND (reference sequence). V was cut by 0 bases and J by 3 bases, with 9 bases left in between. The CDR3 reads CASSIDSSFGNTIYF. DNA of the CDR3: TGTGCCAGTAGTATAGATTCGTCGTTTGGAAACACCATATATTTT.

The rearrangement links TRBV6-6 to TRBJ2-6, with D perhaps matching TRBD1 (5 bases). V shed 6 bases and J shed 5 bases, with 29 bases lying between them. CDR1 is MNHNY and CDR2 is SVGAGI in the germline V gene (reference sequence). This CDR3 comprises 20 residues. The CDR3 DNA sequence: TGTGCCAGCAGCCGCACTCCCCAGGGCAGCGTATCGGAATGGGCCAACGTCCTGACTTTC. Protein sequence: CASSRTPQGSVSEWANVLTF.

V and J are TRBV9 and TRBJ2-3; D is possibly TRBD2 (6 bases). V was pared by 2 bases and J by 0 bases, with 7 bases between. CDR3 length: 14 residues. Germline assignment: CDR1 SGDLS and CDR2 YYNGEE. CDR3: CASSVGTSTDTQYF. For the CDR3, the DNA is TGTGCCAGCAGCGTCGGGACTAGCACAGATACGCAGTATTTT.